This TCR beta chain was obtained from a study of radiotherapy plus CTLA-4 blockade in lung cancer (dated by TCRdb to 2016 to 2019). Study-wide context: Among enrolled patients, under 20% had an objective response and 25% to 35% reached disease control.

The germline V gene (reference sequence) specifies GTSNPN as CDR1 and SVGIG as CDR2. The junction carries 15 bases between V and J, which are trimmed by 7 bases and 3 bases respectively. The CDR3 has 13 amino acids, counting the end cysteine and phenylalanine. The sequence is cut down to CDR3 DNA, 39 bases in frame from base 1. Library preparation was by the immunoSEQ multiplex PCR assay. TCRdb stores this immuneACCESS table with in-frame sequences only. Part of the clones is absent; in the studies checked, under half of the shortfall reflects unresolved V genes, and no reason is known for the rest. Present in this sample are some 64,000 clones, approximately 77% of which were seen just once. Jointly, the top ten make up 3.5% to 4.5% of the sample. In this study, focal radiation therapy paired with CTLA-4 blockade (ipilimumab) was tested in patients who had chemo-refractory metastatic non-small-cell lung cancer.

Note on this clone: This clone's antigen is unknown. Base qualities are missing; no much larger clone stands one base away.

Results the study describes overall, beyond this receptor: The strongest predictors of response, as reported, were early dynamic changes in blood T cell clones along with a rise in serum interferon-beta after radiation. After treatment with radiotherapy and ipilimumab, TCR clones that originated in tumors expanded in peripheral blood.

This sequence was found in a human donor with non-small cell lung cancer who had a complete response to radiotherapy plus ipilimumab. The chain is encoded by TRBV30 joined to TRBJ1-2; the D gene is not confidently resolved. The source was peripheral blood, collected from a patient treated with radiotherapy plus ipilimumab. Here the CDR3 is given as CAYQSLAYYGYTF. Here is the DNA: TGTGCCTATCAGTCGTTGGCCTACTATGGCTACACCTTC.